The entry below describes one TCR beta chain. This entry comes from a study of hypomethylating agent response in myelodysplastic syndrome. At survey resolution, roughly 400 ng of DNA per sample was split into two 200 ng replicates. Here immunoSEQ multiplex PCR was the method, and the copy in TCRdb shows in-frame clones only, minus some. The profile shows several thousand clones, around 80% of them singletons. Germline values: CDR1 MNHNY, CDR2 SVGAGI (reference sequence). V was cut by 6 bases and J by 4 bases, with 12 bases left in between. The length of the CDR3 is 14 residues. This clonotype was obtained from a human donor with myelodysplastic syndrome. Specimen: bone marrow, collected before or after starting hypomethylating agent treatment for myelodysplastic syndrome (not recorded which). The V and J genes are TRBV6-6 and TRBJ1-4, with D tentatively TRBD1 (6 bases). The CDR3 sequence is CASRDRGFNEKLFF. Written as DNA, the CDR3 is TGTGCCAGCAGGGATAGGGGGTTTAATGAAAAACTGTTTTTT.